What follows is one T cell receptor beta chain and its context. Its antigen is unknown. This sample is part of a study of Ad26.COV2.S vaccination and SARS-CoV-2 variants. Findings and caveats of the study: Breadth of non-spike TCRs did not differ between vaccinees and placebo recipients. The TCR breadth and depth analyses may have produced an underestimate of total T cell responses.

Germline loops: CDR1 MGHRA, CDR2 YSYEKL. The V segment lost 9 bases and the J segment 1 base; nucleotides outside the gene matches: 2. The CDR3 has 14 amino acids. The repertoire was sequenced with immunoSEQ multiplex PCR; TCRdb's copy has only in-frame clones and lacks some. The sample yields 43,000 or so clones, approximately 83% seen once. The sequence was collected from a human donor who had recovered from COVID-19. The rearrangement uses TRBV4-1 and TRBJ2-3, with 12 bases identical to TRBD2. The source was peripheral blood, collected after recovery from COVID-19. The CDR3 loop reads CASRTSGGTDTQYF. Written as DNA, the CDR3 is TGCGCCAGTAGGACTAGCGGGGGCACAGATACGCAGTATTTT.